These 26 T cell receptor beta chains came from one sample sequenced in a study of OX40 agonist ivuxolimab in advanced cancers. TCRdb's copy holds only in-frame clones and misses some; the assay was immunoSEQ multiplex PCR. The sample has around 20,000 clones, around 79% seen once; the top ten hold around 15%. The sample in question was CD4+ or CD8+ T cells sorted from blood, obtained in a trial of the OX40 agonist ivuxolimab. These receptor sequences come from an adult with an advanced solid tumor such as melanoma, head and neck, liver or kidney cancer.

CDR3 loop: CASSRQGWQNIQYF. CDR3 nucleotide sequence: TGTGCCAGCAGCCGGCAGGGGTGGCAAAACATTCAGTACTTC. This rearrangement joins TRBV11-2 to TRBJ2-4; a possible D gene is TRBD1 (6 bases). CDR1 and CDR2 from the germline V gene are SGHAT and FQNNGV. The CDR3 extends over 14 amino acids. V dropped 5 bases and J dropped 5 bases, with 13 bases sitting between them.

The table lists this clone with a few counts. This sequence joins TRBV5-4 and TRBJ1-1; D call uncertain. Trimming stripped 0 bases from V and 0 bases from J, with 9 bases between. The CDR3 has 15 amino acids. The germline V gene encodes CDR1 SGHNT and CDR2 YYREEE (reference sequence). CDR3 nucleotide sequence: TGTGCCAGCAGCTTGGCGGCCGCACTGAACACTGAAGCTTTCTTT. This encodes CASSLAAALNTEAFF. Complete variable domain (other parts from reference TRBV5-4 and TRBJ1-1): ETGVTQSPTHLIKTRGQQVTLRCSSQSGHNTVSWYQQALGQGPQFIFQYYREEENGRGNFPPRFSGLQFPNYSSELNVNALELDDSALYLCASSLAAALNTEAFFGQGTRLTVV.

The V call is TRBV4-1, the J call TRBJ1-2; the match to TRBD1 covers 9 bases. This CDR3 has 15 amino acids. Germline V gene sequence: CDR1 MGHRA, CDR2 YSYEKL. The V segment lost 1 base and the J segment 4 bases; nucleotides outside the gene matches: 4. CDR3 sequence: CASSQVPTGGYGYTF. The CDR3 nucleotides read TGCGCCAGCAGCCAAGTCCCGACAGGGGGCTATGGCTACACCTTC.

To note about this clone: A much larger clone sits a single nucleotide away, making a read error possible. The rearrangement joins TRBV5-5 to TRBJ2-7; D is unclear. Germline CDR1 is SGHKS and CDR2 is YYEKEE (reference sequence). V was trimmed by 2 bases and J by 3 bases, leaving 3 bases between them. The CDR3 consists of 11 residues. The CDR3 sequence: CASSLIYEQYF. Written as DNA, the CDR3 is TGTGCCAGCAGCTTAATCTACGAGCAGTACTTC.

The chain couples TRBV7-3 to TRBJ2-2; D gene unclear. Germline loops: CDR1 SGHTA, CDR2 FQGTGA. The length of the CDR3 is 15 residues. V was shortened by 5 bases and J by 6 bases, with 16 bases between the two germline ends. CDR3 bases: TGTGCCAGCAGCGTGGGCCCCGATCGGGCCGGGGAGCTGTTTTTT. Translation gives CASSVGPDRAGELFF.

V gene TRBV28 combines with J gene TRBJ2-7, with 9 positions matching TRBD1. Germline V gene data show CDR1 as MDHEN and CDR2 as SYDVKM. J lost 5 bases, V lost 4 bases, and 6 bases had no gene match. The CDR3 is 14 residues long. This chain's CDR3 is CASSSDRGLNEQYF. CDR3 DNA: TGTGCCAGCAGTTCGGACAGGGGACTCAACGAGCAGTACTTC.

The chain has TRBV21-1 and TRBJ2-3; TRBD2 reflects the table's D call only, with no check against the DNA. TRBV21-1 is tagged as a pseudogene. The CDR3 runs 16 residues. The CDR3 nucleotides are TGTGCCAGCAGCATCGGGACGCGGGGGTTCACAGATACGCAGTATTTT. Residues: CASSIGTRGFTDTQYF.

This clone has just one count. The chain has TRBV18 and TRBJ2-3, with unresolved D. The CDR3 consists of 11 residues. Trimming took off 5 bases at V and 5 bases at J, with 5 bases between the two ends. Germline V gives CDR1 KGHSH, CDR2 LQKENI. The DNA for the CDR3 is TGTGCCAGCTCAGAACTAGATACGCAGTATTTT. Translated, it gives CASSELDTQYF.

For this clone: Just one base apart from a much larger clone, this may be a read error. This chain joins TRBV5-4 and TRBJ2-7; D remains unclear. This CDR3 comprises 12 residues. Trimming took 3 bases from V and 7 from J, leaving 11 bases between them. Germline CDR1 SGHNT, CDR2 YYREEE (reference sequence). The CDR3 region is CASSSDHTEQYF. CDR3 nucleotides: TGTGCCAGCAGCTCGGACCACACTGAGCAGTACTTC. Supplemented by reference TRBV5-4 and TRBJ2-7, the full variable domain reads ETGVTQSPTHLIKTRGQQVTLRCSSQSGHNTVSWYQQALGQGPQFIFQYYREEENGRGNFPPRFSGLQFPNYSSELNVNALELDDSALYLCASSSDHTEQYFGPGTRLTVT.

The rearrangement joins TRBV15 to TRBJ2-5, with TRBD2 identical over 8 bases. This CDR3 region has 15 residues. Germline V gene lookup returns CDR1 LNHNV and CDR2 YYDKDF (reference sequence). J was trimmed by 4 bases and V by 1 base; bases with no gene match: 5. The CDR3 loop reads CATSRVSGGIETQYF. The CDR3 region has the DNA TGTGCCACCAGCAGAGTTTCGGGGGGGATAGAGACCCAGTACTTC.

The chain links TRBV7-3 to TRBJ1-3; D uncertain. V was clipped by 6 bases and J by 2 bases, with 11 bases between them. The germline V gene encodes CDR1 SGHTA and CDR2 FQGTGA. The CDR3 has 14 amino acids. The chain's CDR3 is CASSPDGPGNTIYF. The CDR3 DNA sequence: TGTGCCAGCAGTCCCGACGGTCCTGGAAACACCATATATTTT.

The chain joins TRBV11-2 to TRBJ2-6; 7 bases align to TRBD1. The CDR3 length is 19 residues. The V gene end was trimmed by 0 bases and the J gene end by 2 bases; junction bases not matched to a gene: 10. Germline V lookup: CDR1 SGHAT, CDR2 FQNNGV. The CDR3 spells CASSLEGTGQRTGANVLTF. Here the CDR3 DNA reads TGTGCCAGCAGCTTAGAGGGCACGGGACAGCGAACTGGGGCCAACGTCCTGACTTTC.

The chain recombines TRBV5-1 with TRBJ1-3; no clear D. Trimming shortened V by 0 bases and J by 0 bases, and 4 bases separated the two germline ends. CDR3 length equals 14 residues. CDR1 is SGHRS, CDR2 YFSETQ, per germline. The CDR3 nucleotides are TGCGCCAGCAGCTTGGGGGACTCTGGAAACACCATATATTTT. It translates to CASSLGDSGNTIYF.

This clone occurred once. The chain couples TRBV7-2 to TRBJ2-5; no clear D. CDR3 length equals 13 residues. The V end was cut by 5 bases, the J end by 5 bases, with 12 bases between. The germline V gene encodes CDR1 SGHTA and CDR2 FQGNSA. The CDR3 DNA reads TGTGCCAGCAGCCATCCGGTGGGGGAGACCCAGTACTTC. Translation gives CASSHPVGETQYF.

The gene calls are TRBV7-2 and TRBJ2-4; 8 nucleotides agree with TRBD1. J gave up 6 bases and V 1 base, and 5 bases lay outside the gene matches. The CDR3 has 15 amino acids. Germline assignment: CDR1 SGHTA and CDR2 FQGNSA. CDR3 nucleotides: TGTGCCAGCAGCTTAGGTTCAGGGGGCTTAAACATTCAGTACTTC. Translation: CASSLGSGGLNIQYF.

V and J are TRBV28 and TRBJ2-1; D ambiguous. This CDR3 contains 13 residues. The ends were cut back, 5 bases at V and 9 bases at J, with 14 bases in the middle. Germline loops: CDR1 MDHEN, CDR2 SYDVKM. The CDR3 DNA reads TGTGCCAGCAGTCCCCCCGTACCAACTGAGCAGTTCTTC. Translation gives CASSPPVPTEQFF.

By sample fraction, this clone is medium-sized. This chain uses TRBV19 with TRBJ2-7; 7 nucleotides agree with TRBD1. V dropped 7 bases and J dropped 3; count of bases not matched to a gene: 6. This CDR3 comprises 13 residues. The germline V gene encodes CDR1 LNHDA and CDR2 SQIVND (reference sequence). The CDR3 loop reads CASTRDSGYEQYF. CDR3 nucleotides: TGTGCCAGTACCCGGGACAGCGGCTACGAGCAGTACTTC.

The CDR3 region is CASSRIRETQYF. The CDR3 nucleotides are TGCGCCAGCAGCCGCATAAGAGAGACCCAGTACTTC. This chain uses TRBV5-1 with TRBJ2-5; no definite D call. The CDR3 is 12 amino acids. Germline values: CDR1 SGHRS, CDR2 YFSETQ. Deletions cut 4 bases from V and 4 bases from J, with 8 bases between.

The rearrangement uses TRBV5-6 and TRBJ1-5; no definite D call. CDR1 and CDR2 from the germline V gene are SGHDT and YYEEEE. Trimming removed 0 bases at V and 0 bases at J, with 7 bases between. There are 15 residues in the CDR3. As DNA, the CDR3 is TGTGCCAGCAGCTTGGGCCTATATAGCAATCAGCCCCAGCATTTT. As protein: CASSLGLYSNQPQHF.

The chain combines TRBV7-2 with TRBJ2-7, with 8 bases that match TRBD2. The CDR3 length is 16 residues. The V gene end was trimmed by 0 bases and the J gene end by 4 bases; junction bases not matched to a gene: 8. Per germline, CDR1 SGHTA and CDR2 FQGNSA. CDR3 DNA: TGTGCCAGCAGCTTAGCGCTGGGACTAGGTGGGTACGAGCAGTACTTC. This translates into CASSLALGLGGYEQYF.

This chain uses TRBV11-1 with TRBJ2-1; 11 bases are shared with TRBD1. Germline V gene data show CDR1 as SGHAT and CDR2 as FQDESV (reference sequence). V lost 0 bases and J lost 2; bases outside the gene matches: 3. This CDR3 is 17 amino acids long. The CDR3 spells CASSLAGTGGPYNEQFF. The CDR3 coding sequence is TGTGCCAGCAGCTTAGCGGGGACAGGGGGACCCTACAATGAGCAGTTCTTC.

This clone appeared a few times. This sequence joins TRBV7-2 and TRBJ1-3; 7 bases align to TRBD1. Trimming took 3 bases from V and 4 from J; bases not matched to a gene: 9. The CDR3 covers 16 residues. The germline gives CDR1 SGHTA, CDR2 FQGNSA. The CDR3 loop reads CASSLSTGQRGNTIYF. Here the CDR3 DNA reads TGTGCCAGCAGCTTGTCTACGGGACAGAGAGGAAACACCATATATTTT. Full variable domain (outside the CDR3, taken from reference TRBV7-2 and TRBJ1-3): GAGVSQSPSNKVTEKGKDVELRCDPISGHTALYWYRQSLGQGLEFLIYFQGNSAPDKSGLPSDRFSAERTGGSVSTLTIQRTQQEDSAVYLCASSLSTGQRGNTIYFGEGSWLTVV.

For this clone: Sequence at one end of the junction differs from germline and may be a read error. V is TRBV5-1 and J is TRBJ2-5, with 9 positions matching TRBD1. Germline CDR1 is SGHRS and CDR2 is YFSETQ. The CDR3 runs 14 residues. CDR3 in DNA: TGCGCCAGCAGTTTGGACAGGGGACAAGAGACCCAGTACTTC. Translation gives CASSLDRGQETQYF.

The CDR3 protein is CASEGPSPSSGNTIYF. For the CDR3, the DNA is TGTGCCAGCGAGGGACCCTCACCGAGCTCTGGAAACACCATATATTTT. V is TRBV7-2 and J is TRBJ1-3; tentative D call: TRBD1 (5 bases). In germline, CDR1 is SGHTA, CDR2 FQGNSA. The V gene lost 8 bases and the J gene lost 0 bases, with 17 bases spanning the gap. The length of the CDR3 is 16 residues.

This clone appeared a few times. The J gene is TRBJ2-3, the V gene TRBV5-1, with D unresolved. Germline CDR1 is SGHRS and CDR2 is YFSETQ. The V end was cut by 5 bases, the J end by 6 bases, with 16 bases between. The CDR3 spans 14 residues. CDR3: CASSGLAAPDTQYF. The CDR3 DNA reads as TGCGCCAGCAGTGGGCTCGCGGCACCTGATACGCAGTATTTT.

Only one count was recorded for this clone. This sequence joins TRBV27 and TRBJ2-3; unclear D gene. With 2 bases removed from V and 4 bases from J, the gap between germline ends came to 10 bases. CDR3 length equals 14 residues. Looked up from germline, CDR1 is MNHEY and CDR2 is SMNVEV (reference sequence). For the CDR3, the DNA is TGTGCCAGCAGTTTACGACTTACGGCAGATACGCAGTATTTT. The encoded protein is CASSLRLTADTQYF.